This T cell receptor (beta chain) was recovered during a study of Ad26.COV2.S vaccination and SARS-CoV-2 variants. As for the study in general: Ad26.COV2.S was injected intramuscularly once or twice, 56 days apart.

TCRdb keeps only in-frame clones here, not all; method: immunoSEQ multiplex PCR. This table holds 350,000 to 450,000 clones, over 75% found once. Treatment meaning: some 19 received Ad26.COV2.S at low or high dose, single or two shots; roughly five received placebo; per-sample allocation not given. Samples analyzed were those drawn on day 63 after the first vaccine or placebo injection. CDR3 size: 14 residues. Germline V gives CDR1 KGHSH, CDR2 LQKENI. V was pared by 3 bases and J by 2 bases, with 3 bases of the junction left unmatched. The specimen comprised peripheral blood, sampled in a trial of Ad26.COV2.S vaccine versus placebo. The rearrangement uses TRBV18 and TRBJ2-7, with 8 nucleotides matching TRBD1. This clonotype was sampled from a person between 18 and 65 years old who received the Ad26.COV2.S COVID-19 vaccine or a placebo. Here the CDR3 reads CASSPRDRTYEQYF. CDR3 sequence (DNA): TGTGCCAGCTCACCCCGGGACAGGACCTACGAGCAGTACTTC. Combining the CDR3 with reference TRBV18 and TRBJ2-7 gives the whole variable domain NAGVMQNPRHLVRRRGQEARLRCSPMKGHSHVYWYRQLPEEGLKFMVYLQKENIIDESGMPKERFSAEFPKEGPSILRIQQVVRGDSAAYFCASSPRDRTYEQYFGPGTRLTVT.